The following is a TCR beta chain sequence with its context. The antigen is unknown. The sample comes from a study of shared clonotypes between healthy human individuals. Each of the donors was a healthy adult who was HIV-negative and had not had a recent acute infection or vaccination. In the study's own analysis: With immunoSEQ giving junction-only sequences and no quality scores, filtering differed. The data were produced by immunoSEQ multiplex PCR, yet TCRdb's version contains in-frame clones alone and is incomplete. The V and J calls and clone size come from that table; D and trimming were worked out from the DNA. Of about 2 million clones listed, 90% to 95% are singletons. Regarding the study as a whole: It was anticipated that sequencing depth would influence how many clonotypes donors shared.

CDR3 size: 13 residues. V dropped 2 bases and J dropped 2 bases, with 9 bases sitting between them. Germline loops: CDR1 GTSNPN, CDR2 SVGIG (reference sequence). This sequence originates from a man aged 18 to 29 in good health. Sequenced material: naive CD4+ T cells sorted from blood. Subset: CD45RA+ positively selected. The gene calls are TRBV30 and TRBJ2-5, with no clear D. CDR3 in amino acids: CAWSPGRQETQYF. As DNA, the CDR3 is TGTGCCTGGAGTCCCGGGCGACAAGAGACCCAGTACTTC.